Listed here are 2 T cell receptor beta chains from one sample, sequenced in a study of cytomegalovirus exposure and HLA in healthy donors. Amplification used 60 Vbeta primers and 13 Jbeta primers. TCRdb keeps only in-frame clones here, not all; method: immunoSEQ multiplex PCR. The sample has 110,000 or so clones; about 64% are singletons. Source material: PBMCs. These receptors all stem from a man younger than 30 in good health and CMV-seropositive.

This clone turned up a few times. V and J are TRBV5-4 and TRBJ2-2; 8 bases line up with TRBD2. The V segment lost 4 bases and the J segment 6 bases; nucleotides outside the gene matches: 8. CDR3 length: 15 amino acids. Germline V gene data show CDR1 as SGHNT and CDR2 as YYREEE (reference sequence). CDR3 residues: CASSRGGLGAGELFF. The CDR3 bases are TGTGCCAGCAGCCGCGGGGGACTAGGAGCCGGGGAGCTGTTTTTT.

The chain is built from TRBV19 and TRBJ2-1; D possibly corresponds to TRBD2 (5 bases). Per the germline V gene, CDR1 is LNHDA and CDR2 is SQIVND (reference sequence). The CDR3 covers 13 residues. V was pared by 5 bases and J by 3 bases, with 8 bases between. As DNA, the CDR3 is TGTGCCAGTAGTCCCCGGGACTACAATGAGCAGTTCTTC. It is translated as CASSPRDYNEQFF.